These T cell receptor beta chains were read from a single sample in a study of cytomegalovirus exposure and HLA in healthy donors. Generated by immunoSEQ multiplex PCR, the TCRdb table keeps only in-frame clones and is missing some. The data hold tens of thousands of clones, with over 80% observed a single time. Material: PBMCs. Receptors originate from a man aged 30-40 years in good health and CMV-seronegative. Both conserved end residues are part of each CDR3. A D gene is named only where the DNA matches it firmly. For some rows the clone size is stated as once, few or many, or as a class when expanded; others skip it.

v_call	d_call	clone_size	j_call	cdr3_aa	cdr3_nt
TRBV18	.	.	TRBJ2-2	CASSPPLGGSHGELFF	TGTGCCAGCTCACCACCGCTCGGGGGAAGTCACGGGGAGCTGTTTTTT
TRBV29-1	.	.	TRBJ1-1	CSVGWQGLRRNTEAFF	TGCAGCGTTGGGTGGCAGGGGCTACGTCGGAACACTGAAGCTTTCTTT
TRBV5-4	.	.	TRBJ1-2	CASSLGGGGSNYGYTF	TGTGCCAGCAGCTTGGGCGGGGGGGGGTCTAACTATGGCTACACCTTC
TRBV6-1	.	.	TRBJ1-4	CASSTNKLFF	TGTGCCAGCAGTACAAACAAGCTGTTTTTT
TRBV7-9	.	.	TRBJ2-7	CASSNPGAWGLSVYEQYF	TGTGCCAGCAGCAACCCCGGGGCGTGGGGACTCAGTGTGTACGAGCAGTACTTC
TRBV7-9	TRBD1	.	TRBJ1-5	CASSPSGGSNQPQHF	TGTGCCAGCAGCCCCTCAGGGGGGAGCAATCAGCCCCAGCATTTT
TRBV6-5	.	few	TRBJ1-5	CASKLNGANQPQHF	TGTGCCAGCAAGCTGAACGGTGCCAATCAGCCCCAGCATTTT
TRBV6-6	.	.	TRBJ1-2	CASSGRRGGLEGYTF	TGTGCCAGCAGTGGTCGTCGTGGGGGGTTAGAAGGCTACACCTTC
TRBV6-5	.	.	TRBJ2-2	CASSYSPRDTGELFF	TGTGCCAGCAGTTACTCCCCCAGGGACACCGGGGAGCTGTTTTTT
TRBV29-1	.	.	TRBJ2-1	CSAAGAAYNEQFF	TGCAGCGCAGCAGGGGCGGCCTACAATGAGCAGTTCTTC
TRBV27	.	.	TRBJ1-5	CASSLWPVPNYSNQPQHF	TGTGCCAGCAGTTTATGGCCGGTACCGAACTATAGCAATCAGCCCCAGCATTTT
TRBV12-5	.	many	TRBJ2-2	CASGLQTGELFF	TGTGCTAGTGGTCTCCAGACCGGGGAGCTGTTTTTT
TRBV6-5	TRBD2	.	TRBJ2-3	CASSYIAGGVGTQYF	TGTGCCAGCAGTTACATAGCGGGGGGGGTCGGTACGCAGTATTTT
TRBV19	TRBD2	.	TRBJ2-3	CASVSGSSTDTQYF	TGTGCCAGTGTTAGCGGGAGCAGCACAGATACGCAGTATTTT
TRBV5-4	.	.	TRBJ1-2	CASSLDREGGYTF	TGTGCCAGCAGCTTGGACAGGGAGGGTGGCTACACCTTC
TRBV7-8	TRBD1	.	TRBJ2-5	CASSYRPGQGAETQYF	TGTGCCAGCAGCTACCGACCGGGACAGGGGGCCGAGACCCAGTACTTC
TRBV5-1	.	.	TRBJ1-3	CASSYSGVSGNTIYF	TGCGCCAGCAGCTATTCCGGGGTCTCTGGAAACACCATATATTTT
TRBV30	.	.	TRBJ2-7	CAWSPRGSGQFYEQYF	TGTGCCTGGAGCCCCCGTGGGAGCGGGCAATTCTACGAGCAGTACTTC
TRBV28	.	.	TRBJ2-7	CASQTAYSYEQYF	TGTGCCAGCCAGACAGCCTACTCCTACGAGCAGTACTTC
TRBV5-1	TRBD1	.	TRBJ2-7	CASSLEGQGFDEQYF	TGCGCCAGCAGCTTAGAAGGACAGGGGTTTGACGAGCAGTACTTC
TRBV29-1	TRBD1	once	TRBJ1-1	CSVLTGQSDGFF	TGCAGCGTCCTAACGGGACAGAGTGACGGTTTCTTT
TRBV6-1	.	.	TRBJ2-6	CASSEDSSGANVLTF	TGTGCCAGCAGTGAAGACAGCTCTGGGGCCAACGTCCTGACTTTC
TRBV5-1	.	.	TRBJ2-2	CASSLAPSPGELFF	TGCGCCAGCAGCTTGGCTCCGTCCCCCGGGGAGCTGTTTTTT
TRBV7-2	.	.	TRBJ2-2	CASRLQGPNTGELFF	TGTGCCAGCAGACTACAGGGACCGAACACCGGGGAGCTGTTTTTT
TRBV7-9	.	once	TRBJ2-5	CASSSYRGETQYF	TGTGCCAGCAGCTCATATCGCGGTGAGACCCAGTACTTC
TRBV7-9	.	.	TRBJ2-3	CASSLGLRGSDTQYF	TGTGCCAGCAGCTTAGGACTTCGGGGATCAGATACGCAGTATTTT
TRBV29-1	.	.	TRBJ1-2	CSVQHLESGVRLYGYTF	TGCAGCGTTCAGCACCTTGAGTCAGGGGTTCGCCTTTATGGCTACACCTTC